This T cell receptor (beta chain) came from a study of T cell responses to AZD1222 COVID-19 vaccine. Assay used: immunoSEQ multiplex PCR; TCRdb lists only in-frame clones, some missing. The table records tens of thousands of clones, approximately 85% of them present only once. Points on this clone: Its antigen is currently unknown.

Overall study findings and caveats: The span of vaccine-associated CD4 TCRs extended across spike, with dominance at 160-218 and 743-854.

Per the germline V gene, CDR1 is SGHTS and CDR2 is YDEGEE. The CDR3 loop spans 14 amino acids. The V end was cut by 0 bases, the J end by 5 bases, with 11 bases between. This specimen was peripheral blood, taken on day 0 of AZD1222 vaccination. The chain combines TRBV5-8 with TRBJ2-5; D possibly corresponds to TRBD2 (5 bases). The receptor was isolated from an adult in good health. CDR3 coding DNA: TGTGCCAGCAGCTTGGCCCCTAGGGAGGAGACCCAGTACTTC. Amino acid sequence: CASSLAPREETQYF.